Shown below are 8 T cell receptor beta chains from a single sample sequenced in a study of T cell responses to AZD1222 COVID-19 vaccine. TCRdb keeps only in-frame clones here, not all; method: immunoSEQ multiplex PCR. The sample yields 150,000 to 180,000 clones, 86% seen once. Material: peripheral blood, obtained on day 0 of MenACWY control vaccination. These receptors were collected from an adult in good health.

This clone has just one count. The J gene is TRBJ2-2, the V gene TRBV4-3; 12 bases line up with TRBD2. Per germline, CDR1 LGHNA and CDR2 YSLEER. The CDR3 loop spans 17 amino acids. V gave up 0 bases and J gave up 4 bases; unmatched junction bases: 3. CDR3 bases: TGCGCCAGCAGCCAAGAAGCTAGCGGGAGGGCCACCGGGGAGCTGTTTTTT. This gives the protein CASSQEASGRATGELFF.

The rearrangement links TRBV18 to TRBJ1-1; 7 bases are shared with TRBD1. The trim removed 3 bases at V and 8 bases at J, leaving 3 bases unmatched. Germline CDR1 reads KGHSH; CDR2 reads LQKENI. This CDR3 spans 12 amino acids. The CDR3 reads CASSPKDREAFF. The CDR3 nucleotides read TGTGCCAGCTCACCCAAGGACAGGGAAGCTTTCTTT.

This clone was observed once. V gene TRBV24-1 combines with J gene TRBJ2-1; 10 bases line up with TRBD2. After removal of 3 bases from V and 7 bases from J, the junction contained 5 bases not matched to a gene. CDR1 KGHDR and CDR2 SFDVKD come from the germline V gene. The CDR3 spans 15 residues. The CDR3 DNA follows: TGTGCCACCAGTGATCCGACTAGCGGGCTAAATGAGCAGTTCTTC. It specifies CATSDPTSGLNEQFF.

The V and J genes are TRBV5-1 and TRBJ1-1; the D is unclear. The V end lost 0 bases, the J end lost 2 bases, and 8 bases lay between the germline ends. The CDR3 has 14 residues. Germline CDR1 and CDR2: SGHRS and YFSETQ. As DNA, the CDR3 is TGCGCCAGCAGCTTGGGACACGTCAACACTGAAGCTTTCTTT. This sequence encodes CASSLGHVNTEAFF.

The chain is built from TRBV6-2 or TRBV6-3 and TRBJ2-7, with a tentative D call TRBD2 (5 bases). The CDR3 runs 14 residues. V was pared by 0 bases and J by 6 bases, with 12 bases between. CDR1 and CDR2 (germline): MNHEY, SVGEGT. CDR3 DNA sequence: TGTGCCAGCAGTTACTCGAAACTAGTCATCGAGCAGTACTTC. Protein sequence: CASSYSKLVIEQYF.

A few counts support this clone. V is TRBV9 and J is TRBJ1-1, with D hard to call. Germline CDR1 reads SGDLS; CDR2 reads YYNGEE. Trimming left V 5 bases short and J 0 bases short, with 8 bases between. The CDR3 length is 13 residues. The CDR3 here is CASRKNLNTEAFF. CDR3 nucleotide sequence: TGTGCCAGCAGGAAAAACCTGAACACTGAAGCTTTCTTT.

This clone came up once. The CDR3 is CASRQREGGATEAFF. The CDR3 DNA is TGCGCCAGCAGACAGAGGGAGGGTGGGGCCACTGAAGCTTTCTTT. The chain joins TRBV5-1 to TRBJ1-1; perhaps TRBD1 as D (5 bases). The germline gives CDR1 SGHRS, CDR2 YFSETQ. The CDR3 extends over 15 amino acids. Deletions cut 5 bases from V and 4 bases from J, with 18 bases between.

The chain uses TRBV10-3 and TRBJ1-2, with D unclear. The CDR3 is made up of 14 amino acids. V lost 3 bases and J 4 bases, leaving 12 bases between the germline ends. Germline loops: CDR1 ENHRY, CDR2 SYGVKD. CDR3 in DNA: TGTGCCATCAGTGAAAAGGGTTTCTTCTATGGCTACACCTTC. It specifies CAISEKGFFYGYTF.